Following are 9 T cell receptor beta chains from one sample sequenced in a study of blood T cell repertoires in COVID-19. Generated by immunoSEQ multiplex PCR, the TCRdb table keeps only in-frame clones and is missing some. The sample yields approximately 28,000 clones, over 70% seen once. The sequenced material came from peripheral blood. These receptor sequences come from a woman aged 55-69 years with acute or convalescent COVID-19.

This clone was recorded a few times. The V call is TRBV24-1, the J call TRBJ1-1; TRBD1 matches at 7 bases. Losses at the gene ends were 9 bases for V and 0 bases for J; bases not matched to a gene: 6. Germline values: CDR1 KGHDR, CDR2 SFDVKD. This CDR3 contains 14 residues. CDR3 loop: CATESGQLNTEAFF. The CDR3 DNA reads TGTGCCACCGAGTCGGGACAGCTGAACACTGAAGCTTTCTTT.

This sequence joins TRBV24-1 and TRBJ2-5, with TRBD1 identical over 8 bases. Germline V lookup: CDR1 KGHDR, CDR2 SFDVKD. The CDR3 totals 15 residues. Trimming removed 6 bases from V and 4 bases from J; junction bases left unmatched: 9. The CDR3 bases are TGTGCCACCAGTCCCCGGCCAGGGGGCATAGAGACCCAGTACTTC. Translation: CATSPRPGGIETQYF.

In nucleotides, the CDR3 is TGTGCCAGCAGCCGCGACAGGGTGCAGACCCAGTACTTC. Amino acids: CASSRDRVQTQYF. The genes are TRBV7-2 and TRBJ2-5; 7 bases are a match to TRBD1. After removal of 5 bases from V and 6 bases from J, the junction contained 6 bases not matched to a gene. The germline V gene encodes CDR1 SGHTA and CDR2 FQGNSA. The CDR3 sequence is 13 residues long.

The rearrangement links TRBV13 to TRBJ2-6; TRBD1 agrees at 7 bases. V dropped 5 bases and J dropped 4; count of bases not matched to a gene: 8. Germline CDR1 reads PRHDT; CDR2 reads FYEKMQ (reference sequence). The CDR3 is 16 residues long. This chain's CDR3 is CASSPTGAIGANVLTF. In DNA form, the CDR3 reads TGTGCCAGCAGCCCTACAGGGGCCATCGGGGCCAACGTCCTGACTTTC.

This sequence joins TRBV6-6 and TRBJ1-2, with D hard to call. V was clipped by 7 bases and J by 2 bases, with 8 bases between them. The CDR3 is 12 amino acids. Germline V gives CDR1 MNHNY, CDR2 SVGAGI (reference sequence). The chain's CDR3 is CASMGENYGYTF. In nucleotides, the CDR3 is TGTGCCAGCATGGGCGAGAACTATGGCTACACCTTC.

The chain employs TRBV24-1 and TRBJ1-5; D might be TRBD1 (6 bases). The CDR3 loop spans 13 amino acids. Trimming pared 5 bases from V and 9 bases from J, leaving 13 bases between. CDR1 KGHDR and CDR2 SFDVKD come from the germline V gene. The CDR3 nucleotides read TGTGCCACCAGTGCAGAGGGGGAGCGGCCCCAGCATTTT. It translates to CATSAEGERPQHF.

J is TRBJ1-2 and V is TRBV5-6; D ambiguous. The CDR3 is 13 amino acids. V lost 1 base and J 4 bases, leaving 8 bases between the germline ends. Germline CDR1 SGHDT, CDR2 YYEEEE. CDR3 DNA sequence: TGTGCCAGCAGCTTGTCGGGGAGCTATGGCTACACCTTC. It translates to CASSLSGSYGYTF.

V and J are TRBV24-1 and TRBJ2-2; the D gene is possibly TRBD2 (5 bases). The V end lost 3 bases, the J end lost 1 base, and 8 bases lay between the germline ends. The germline V gene encodes CDR1 KGHDR and CDR2 SFDVKD. This CDR3 is built from 15 residues. CDR3 amino acids: CATSDGGLNTGELFF. CDR3 in DNA: TGTGCCACCAGTGATGGCGGGTTGAACACCGGGGAGCTGTTTTTT.

The V call is TRBV27, the J call TRBJ1-2; D unresolved. This CDR3 has 13 amino acids. The V gene's germline CDR1 is MNHEY and CDR2 SMNVEV (reference sequence). V was clipped by 2 bases and J by 14 bases, with 18 bases between them. The CDR3 loop is CASSLAPGFSGTF. DNA for the CDR3: TGTGCCAGCAGTTTAGCGCCAGGATTTTCCGGAACCTTC.